Below, 21 T cell receptor beta chains from the same sample are listed, as sequenced in a study of blood T cell repertoires in COVID-19 (TCRdb year 2020). The library came from the immunoSEQ multiplex PCR assay. Sourced from immuneACCESS, this table was stored by TCRdb with only in-frame sequences that have V and J called. A share of the clones is absent; for the studies checked, an unresolved V gene accounts for under half, and the remainder has no known explanation. In this sample the table shows fewer than 200,000 clones, roughly 85% of which occur a single time. The leading ten clones occupy approximately 3% of the sample. The source material was peripheral blood. The receptor set was obtained from a human donor with acute or convalescent COVID-19. The donor label of this sample is uncertain.

This clone appeared a single time. This rearrangement joins TRBV28 to TRBJ1-4; tentative D call: TRBD1 (6 bases). This CDR3 has 15 amino acids. V was pared by 7 bases and J by 6 bases, with 18 bases between. Germline V gene sequence: CDR1 MDHEN, CDR2 SYDVKM. The DNA of the CDR3 is TGTGCCAGCACCACACCAGGGGTAGGGGATGAAAAACTGTTTTTT. This sequence encodes CASTTPGVGDEKLFF.

V usage is TRBV6-5 and J usage is TRBJ2-7, with TRBD2 identical over 8 bases. The CDR3 totals 14 residues. CDR1 is MNHEY and CDR2 is SVGAGI in the germline V gene. Trimming cost V 6 bases and J 4 bases; bases outside gene matches: 8. CDR3 sequence: CASRNTGGGYEQYF. In DNA, the CDR3 is TGTGCCAGCAGGAACACGGGGGGGGGATACGAGCAGTACTTC.

This chain connects TRBV7-3 to TRBJ2-6; TRBD1 is a possible D gene (6 bases). This CDR3 spans 15 amino acids. The germline gives CDR1 SGHTA, CDR2 FQGTGA. The ends were cut back, 2 bases at V and 2 bases at J, with 7 bases in the middle. CDR3 region: CASSLSGAGANVLTF. The CDR3 nucleotides are TGTGCCAGCAGCTTATCAGGGGCTGGGGCCAACGTCCTGACTTTC.

The chain employs TRBV6-1 and TRBJ2-7; TRBD2 matches at 11 bases. Unmatched junction bases numbered 8, after V lost 3 bases and J lost 7 bases. In germline, CDR1 is MNHNS, CDR2 SASEGT. This CDR3 comprises 15 residues. DNA for the CDR3: TGTGCCAGCAGTGAGAGGAGTAGCGGGGGGGGAGAGCAGTACTTC. Encoded protein: CASSERSSGGGEQYF.

The chain uses TRBV18 and TRBJ2-5; the match to TRBD1 covers 7 bases. V lost 7 bases to trimming and J lost 0 bases; unmatched junction nucleotides: 11. Germline V gene sequence: CDR1 KGHSH, CDR2 LQKENI. The CDR3 has 16 residues. In DNA form, the CDR3 reads TGTGCCAGCTATCATGGAAGCACAGGGGACCAAGAGACCCAGTACTTC. Protein product: CASYHGSTGDQETQYF.

This clone was detected only once. The gene calls are TRBV24-1 and TRBJ1-5, with TRBD1 matching 10 bases. Losses at the gene ends were 7 bases for V and 3 bases for J; bases not matched to a gene: 2. Germline assignment: CDR1 KGHDR and CDR2 SFDVKD. The CDR3 is 14 residues long. CDR3 coding DNA: TGTGCCACCAGGGGACAGGGGATCAATCAGCCCCAGCATTTT. It specifies CATRGQGINQPQHF.

This chain connects TRBV9 to TRBJ1-5; TRBD1 matches at 7 bases. Losses at the gene ends were 0 bases for V and 8 bases for J; bases not matched to a gene: 8. The CDR3 has 15 amino acids. Germline V CDR1 and CDR2: SGDLS, YYNGEE. CDR3 sequence (DNA): TGTGCCAGCAGCGTAGAAGACAGGGTGGGTGAGCCCCAGCATTTT. This sequence encodes CASSVEDRVGEPQHF.

The V and J genes are TRBV4-3 and TRBJ2-7; 11 bases match TRBD2. The J segment lost 6 bases and the V segment lost 0 bases, leaving 4 bases of the junction unmatched. Germline V gives CDR1 LGHNA, CDR2 YSLEER. The CDR3 extends over 15 amino acids. The CDR3 region has the DNA TGCGCCAGCAGCCAAGAGGCTAGCGGGGGGTTCGAGCAGTACTTC. It is translated as CASSQEASGGFEQYF.

This sequence joins TRBV20-1 and TRBJ2-3, with 7 nucleotides matching TRBD1. Trimming at V came to 3 bases and at J to 2 bases, leaving 8 bases not matched to a gene. This CDR3 region has 15 residues. Germline lookup yields CDR1 DFQATT and CDR2 SNEGSKA (reference sequence). The CDR3 DNA reads TGCAGTGCTAGTCGGACAGGAGTTACCACAGATACGCAGTATTTT. Its translation is CSASRTGVTTDTQYF.

The V gene is TRBV2, the J gene TRBJ1-2, with D tentatively TRBD1 (5 bases). Germline-derived CDR1 and CDR2 are SNHLY and FYNNEI. Trimming stripped 5 bases from V and 2 bases from J, with 15 bases between. This CDR3 region has 15 residues. CDR3 DNA: TGTGCCAGCAGTATAATACAGGTTTCGAACTATGGCTACACCTTC. It codes for CASSIIQVSNYGYTF.

The gene calls are TRBV3-1 (or the pseudogene TRBV3-2) and TRBJ2-1, with D tentatively TRBD2 (5 bases). Per the germline V gene, CDR1 is LGHDT and CDR2 is YNNKEL (reference sequence). Trimming left V 2 bases short and J 0 bases short, with 14 bases between. CDR3 length: 17 amino acids. CDR3 coding DNA: TGTGCCAGCAGCCAATCGCGCTTCGGGGACTCCTACAATGAGCAGTTCTTC. Protein sequence: CASSQSRFGDSYNEQFF.

The gene calls are TRBV7-9 and TRBJ1-5, with 8 bases aligning to TRBD1. Trimming at V came to 3 bases and at J to 4 bases, leaving 5 bases not matched to a gene. This CDR3 has 15 amino acids. The germline CDR1 and CDR2 sequences are SEHNR and FQNEAQ (reference sequence). The CDR3 spells CASSFSTGENQPQHF. The CDR3 region has the DNA TGTGCCAGCAGCTTCTCGACAGGGGAGAATCAGCCCCAGCATTTT.

V usage is TRBV5-1 and J usage is TRBJ2-1, with D unresolved. Trimming cost V 5 bases and J 0 bases, with 12 bases left between them. This CDR3 is 15 amino acids long. Germline V gene sequence: CDR1 SGHRS, CDR2 YFSETQ. This CDR3 reads CASSTTHSSYNEQFF. DNA for the CDR3: TGCGCCAGCAGTACGACACACAGCTCCTACAATGAGCAGTTCTTC.

This clone has a single count. V is TRBV28 and J is TRBJ1-5; D might be TRBD1 (5 bases). Germline assignment: CDR1 MDHEN and CDR2 SYDVKM. The CDR3 runs 13 residues. The CDR3 DNA reads TGTGCAGTAGGGCAGGGTAGTCATCAGCCCCAGCATTTT. Its protein product is CAVGQGSHQPQHF. Based on the CDR3 plus reference TRBV28 and TRBJ1-5, the full variable domain is DVKVTQSSRYLVKRTGEKVFLECVQDMDHENMFWYRQDPGLGLRLIYFSYDVKMKEKGDIPEGYSVSREKKERFSLILESASTNQTSMYLCAVGQGSHQPQHFGDGTRLSIL.

This sequence joins TRBV19 and TRBJ2-2; D call uncertain. The CDR3 covers 14 residues. The V end was cut by 5 bases, the J end by 6 bases, with 13 bases between. CDR1 and CDR2 (germline): LNHDA, SQIVND (reference sequence). The CDR3 nucleotides read TGTGCCAGTAGTCGAGATCTAATTTCCGGGGAGCTGTTTTTT. This sequence encodes CASSRDLISGELFF. Drawing the rest from reference TRBV19 and TRBJ2-2, the complete variable domain is DGGITQSPKYLFRKEGQNVTLSCEQNLNHDAMYWYRQDPGQGLRLIYYSQIVNDFQKGDIAEGYSVSREKKESFPLTVTSAQKNPTAFYLCASSRDLISGELFFGEGSRLTVL.

This chain connects TRBV24-1 to TRBJ2-1, with 12 bases identical to TRBD1. Germline trimming cut 9 bases from V and 7 bases from J; bases unmatched to any gene: 9. The CDR3 consists of 15 residues. CDR1 and CDR2 from the germline V gene are KGHDR and SFDVKD. CDR3: CATSSRDRGLNEQFF. Written as DNA, the CDR3 is TGTGCCACCTCATCCCGGGACAGGGGGCTGAATGAGCAGTTCTTC.

The chain joins TRBV3-1 (or the pseudogene TRBV3-2) to TRBJ1-5; 8 nucleotides match TRBD1. CDR3 length: 15 amino acids. CDR1 is LGHDT, CDR2 YNNKEL, per germline (reference sequence). Losses at the gene ends were 0 bases for V and 3 bases for J; bases not matched to a gene: 1. CDR3 residues: CASSQDRGPNQPQHF. The CDR3 coding sequence is TGTGCCAGCAGCCAAGACAGGGGGCCCAATCAGCCCCAGCATTTT.

The rearrangement links TRBV5-1 to TRBJ1-4, with TRBD1 matching 7 bases. The CDR3 is 13 amino acids. The V gene end was trimmed by 2 bases and the J gene end by 8 bases; junction bases not matched to a gene: 3. The germline V gene has CDR1 SGHRS and CDR2 YFSETQ. CDR3 bases: TGCGCCAGCAGCTTTATAGGGGGCGAAAAACTGTTTTTT. Amino acids: CASSFIGGEKLFF.

The chain carries TRBV2 and TRBJ1-2; D not certain. The germline gives CDR1 SNHLY, CDR2 FYNNEI. Trimming cost V 7 bases and J 4 bases, with 10 bases left between them. The CDR3 is made up of 12 amino acids. The CDR3 DNA is TGTGCCAGCATAGACGGACTCTATGGCTACACCTTC. Translating it yields CASIDGLYGYTF.

The chain uses TRBV4-3 and TRBJ1-3, with D perhaps TRBD1 (6 bases). CDR1 is LGHNA, CDR2 YSLEER, per germline. The CDR3 is 17 amino acids. Trimming left V 0 bases short and J 0 bases short, with 12 bases between. CDR3 loop: CASSQDQQGFSGNTIYF. The DNA of the CDR3 is TGCGCCAGCAGCCAAGATCAGCAGGGGTTCTCTGGAAACACCATATATTTT.

This clone was found a few times. The chain links TRBV20-1 to TRBJ2-7, with a weak D call TRBD1 (6 bases). This CDR3 has 11 residues. The germline V gene encodes CDR1 DFQATT and CDR2 SNEGSKA (reference sequence). Trimming left V 3 bases short and J 8 bases short, with 11 bases between. The CDR3 sequence is CSASLQGQQYF. DNA for the CDR3: TGCAGTGCTAGCCTACAGGGCCAGCAGTACTTC.